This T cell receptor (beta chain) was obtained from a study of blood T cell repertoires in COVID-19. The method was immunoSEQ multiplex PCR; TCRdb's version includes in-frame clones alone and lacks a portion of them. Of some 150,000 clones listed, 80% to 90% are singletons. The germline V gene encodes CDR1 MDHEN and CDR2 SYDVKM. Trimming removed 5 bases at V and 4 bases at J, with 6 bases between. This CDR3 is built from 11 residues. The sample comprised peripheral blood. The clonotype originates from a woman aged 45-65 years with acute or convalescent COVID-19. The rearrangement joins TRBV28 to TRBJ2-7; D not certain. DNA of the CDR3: TGTGCCAGCAGTCCTTATTACGAGCAGTACTTC. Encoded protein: CASSPYYEQYF.